Listed here are 15 T cell receptor beta chains from one sample, sequenced in a study of shared clonotypes between healthy human individuals. The table came from immunoSEQ multiplex PCR; TCRdb's copy has only in-frame clones and leaves some out. Among roughly 1,500,000 clones listed, about 98.5% were seen once. The source material was naive CD4+ T cells sorted from blood. Subset defined: CD45RA+ positively selected. These receptors were collected from a man younger than 40 in good health.

J is TRBJ2-3 and V is TRBV18; possibly TRBD1 for D (5 bases). This CDR3 is built from 16 residues. In germline, CDR1 is KGHSH, CDR2 LQKENI. Trimming stripped 1 base from V and 4 bases from J, with 15 bases between. The DNA for the CDR3 is TGTGCCAGCTCACCACTCCCTCTGCAGGGCGCAGATACGCAGTATTTT. As protein: CASSPLPLQGADTQYF. Using reference TRBV18 and TRBJ2-3 for the parts outside the CDR3, the full variable domain is NAGVMQNPRHLVRRRGQEARLRCSPMKGHSHVYWYRQLPEEGLKFMVYLQKENIIDESGMPKERFSAEFPKEGPSILRIQQVVRGDSAAYFCASSPLPLQGADTQYFGPGTRLTVL.

V usage is TRBV28 and J usage is TRBJ1-5, with a weak D call TRBD1 (5 bases). Trimming took 8 bases from V and 1 from J, leaving 24 bases between them. This CDR3 is 18 amino acids long. The germline CDR1 and CDR2 sequences are MDHEN and SYDVKM. In DNA, the CDR3 is TGTGCCAGCTGTCTTTCCGCAGGGAAAAGAGGGAGCAATCAGCCCCAGCATTTT. It translates to CASCLSAGKRGSNQPQHF.

This chain joins TRBV19 and TRBJ2-3; no definite D call. The CDR3 sequence is 12 residues long. CDR1 is LNHDA, CDR2 SQIVND, per germline (reference sequence). The germline V and J ends were trimmed by 5 bases and 4 bases, with 7 bases remaining between them. The CDR3 is CASSATSDTQYF. Written as DNA, the CDR3 is TGTGCCAGTAGTGCCACGTCAGATACGCAGTATTTT.

This chain links TRBV27 with TRBJ2-7; 8 positions match TRBD2. J gave up 3 bases and V 5 bases, and 12 bases lay outside the gene matches. Per the germline V gene, CDR1 is MNHEY and CDR2 is SMNVEV (reference sequence). This CDR3 has 16 amino acids. Written as DNA, the CDR3 is TGTGCCAGCAGTACCTACTCCCTAGCGGGCAGCTACGAGCAGTACTTC. Encoded protein: CASSTYSLAGSYEQYF.

V is TRBV7-2 and J is TRBJ1-2; D is unclear. The CDR3 extends over 16 amino acids. Germline-derived CDR1 and CDR2 are SGHTA and FQGNSA. V dropped 5 bases and J dropped 3 bases, with 19 bases sitting between them. Written as DNA, the CDR3 is TGTGCCAGCAGCACTGGACCACTAAGCTGGGACTATGGCTACACCTTC. It specifies CASSTGPLSWDYGYTF.

The genes are TRBV15 and TRBJ2-7, with D maybe TRBD1 (5 bases). Trimming cost V 0 bases and J 5 bases, with 17 bases left between them. This CDR3 comprises 16 residues. Germline V lookup: CDR1 LNHNV, CDR2 YYDKDF (reference sequence). The CDR3 sequence: CATSRDLQAKVNEQYF. CDR3 nucleotides: TGTGCCACCAGCAGAGATCTACAGGCCAAGGTGAACGAGCAGTACTTC.

The chain couples TRBV10-1 to TRBJ2-3; D gene uncertain. Trimming left V 8 bases short and J 4 bases short, with 7 bases between. Germline loops: CDR1 WNHNN, CDR2 SYGVQD (reference sequence). This CDR3 comprises 11 residues. DNA for the CDR3: TGCGCCAGCGGCAGTGCAGATACGCAGTATTTT. Residues: CASGSADTQYF.

The chain carries TRBV19 and TRBJ1-4; no reliable D call. Trimming left V 6 bases short and J 5 bases short, with 10 bases between. CDR1 and CDR2 (germline): LNHDA, SQIVND (reference sequence). The CDR3 has 13 residues. Here the CDR3 DNA reads TGTGCCAGTAGACGGACGGAGAATGAAAAACTGTTTTTT. This encodes CASRRTENEKLFF.

The chain recombines TRBV11-2 with TRBJ1-1; D unresolved. V shed 1 base and J shed 7 bases, with 13 bases lying between them. Per the germline V gene, CDR1 is SGHAT and CDR2 is FQNNGV. CDR3 length: 14 residues. CDR3 region: CASSLVALPIEAFF. CDR3 DNA sequence: TGTGCCAGCAGCTTAGTGGCCTTACCCATTGAAGCTTTCTTT.

CDR3 protein: CASSVAGEYNEQFF. CDR3 coding DNA: TGTGCCAGCAGCGTGGCGGGAGAGTACAATGAGCAGTTCTTC. The rearrangement joins TRBV9 to TRBJ2-1; 7 bases fit TRBD2. This CDR3 is 14 amino acids long. Germline assignment: CDR1 SGDLS and CDR2 YYNGEE. Germline trimming cut 2 bases from V and 4 bases from J; bases unmatched to any gene: 3.

The chain recombines TRBV27 with TRBJ1-4; no reliable D call. This CDR3 region has 15 residues. Germline assignment: CDR1 MNHEY and CDR2 SMNVEV (reference sequence). The ends were cut back, 0 bases at V and 10 bases at J, with 15 bases in the middle. This CDR3 is CASSLSGIDSGKLFF. The CDR3 coding sequence is TGTGCCAGCAGTTTATCGGGGATCGATAGCGGAAAACTGTTTTTT.

V gene TRBV9 combines with J gene TRBJ2-1; 9 bases map to TRBD1. V trimming: 2 bases; J trimming: 9 bases; junction bases outside the gene matches: 12. Per the germline V gene, CDR1 is SGDLS and CDR2 is YYNGEE. The CDR3 consists of 16 residues. CDR3 bases: TGTGCCAGCAGCGTTGGGACAGGGACCTCGGTGAGTGAGCAGTTCTTC. This translates into CASSVGTGTSVSEQFF.

As regards this clone: The same CDR3 is also encoded by other DNA sequences in this sample. CDR3 region: CASSRGSQETQYF. The CDR3 nucleotides read TGTGCCAGTAGCAGGGGGTCCCAAGAGACCCAGTACTTC. The chain joins TRBV7-2 to TRBJ2-5, with 7 bases lining up with TRBD1. The CDR3 has 13 residues. Germline V gene lookup returns CDR1 SGHTA and CDR2 FQGNSA. After removal of 9 bases from V and 1 base from J, the junction contained 5 bases not matched to a gene.

The chain joins TRBV30 to TRBJ2-7; 9 bases map to TRBD1. The CDR3 spans 14 residues. Unmatched junction bases numbered 5, after V lost 4 bases and J lost 1 base. Germline-derived CDR1 and CDR2 are GTSNPN and SVGIG (reference sequence). Written as DNA, the CDR3 is TGTGCCTGGAACCGGGACAGGGATTCCTACGAGCAGTACTTC. It translates to CAWNRDRDSYEQYF.

The rearrangement links TRBV5-1 to TRBJ2-1; possibly TRBD1 for D (6 bases). Trimming stripped 0 bases from V and 8 bases from J, with 12 bases between. CDR1 and CDR2 (germline): SGHRS, YFSETQ. The CDR3 runs 14 residues. In DNA, the CDR3 is TGCGCCAGCAGCTTGGGTCCACCAGGGGATGAGCAGTTCTTC. Translation gives CASSLGPPGDEQFF.